The entry that follows covers one T cell receptor (beta chain) sequence. Per the study methods: Amplifying reference gene primers gave estimates of nucleated cell counts. TCRdb's copy holds only in-frame clones and misses some; the assay was immunoSEQ multiplex PCR. V, J and clone size are those of that table, while D and trimming were read from the DNA. The sample holds fewer than 500,000 clones, more than 65% seen once. This CDR3 spans 16 amino acids. V lost 1 base and J lost 0, with 10 bases in between. Germline V gives CDR1 SGHVS, CDR2 FQNEAQ. This specimen comes from a study of blood T cell repertoires in COVID-19. Study information: Samples taken during acute and convalescent COVID-19 were collected in the United States, Italy and Spain. PBMCs, B-cell-depleted T cells, or T cells provided the cDNA or gDNA that made up the material.

This TCR derives from a human donor with acute or convalescent COVID-19. The donor label of this sample is uncertain. The chain combines TRBV7-8 with TRBJ1-3; D gene ambiguous. The sample taken for sequencing was peripheral blood. The CDR3 region has the DNA TGTGCCAGCAGCTTAGTCGGCAGGTTCTCTGGAAACACCATATATTTT. Encoded protein: CASSLVGRFSGNTIYF.